This entry concerns a single T cell receptor (beta chain). In terms of age and location, participants ranged from about 18 to 89 years and lived in about 25 US areas. Generated by immunoSEQ multiplex PCR, the TCRdb table keeps only in-frame clones and is missing some. The sample has 250,000 to 300,000 clones; roughly 88% are singletons. These data originate in a study of blood T cell repertoires in COVID-19. Across the whole study: Specimens from acute and convalescent COVID-19 originated in the United States, Italy and Spain.

The sequence came from a woman in her 40s with acute COVID-19. The sample taken for sequencing was PBMCs or T cells enriched from blood (not recorded which).

CDR3: CASSLKTGPYEQYF. CDR3 nucleotides: TGTGCCAGCTCACTTAAGACAGGACCCTACGAGCAGTACTTC. The chain employs TRBV18 and TRBJ2-7; a possible D gene is TRBD1 (6 bases). V lost 4 bases and J 2 bases, leaving 12 bases between the germline ends. Germline CDR1 is KGHSH and CDR2 is LQKENI. This CDR3 has 14 residues.